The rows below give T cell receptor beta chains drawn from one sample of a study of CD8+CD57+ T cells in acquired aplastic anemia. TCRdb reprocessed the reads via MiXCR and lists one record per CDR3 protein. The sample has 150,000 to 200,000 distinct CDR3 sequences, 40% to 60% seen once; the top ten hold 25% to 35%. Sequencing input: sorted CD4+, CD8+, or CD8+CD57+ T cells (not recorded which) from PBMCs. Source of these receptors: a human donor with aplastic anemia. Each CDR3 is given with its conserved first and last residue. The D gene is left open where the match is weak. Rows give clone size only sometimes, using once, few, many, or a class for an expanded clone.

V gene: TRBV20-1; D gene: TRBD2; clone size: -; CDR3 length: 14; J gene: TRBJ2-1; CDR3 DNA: TGCAGTGCTAGAGATGTGACTAGCAACAATGAGCAGTTCTTC; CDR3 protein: CSARDVTSNNEQFF
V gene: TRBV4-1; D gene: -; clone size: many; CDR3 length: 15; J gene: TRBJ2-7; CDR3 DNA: TGCGCCAGCAGCCAAGATCGGGCAGGGGTCTACGAGCAGTACTTC; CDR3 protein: CASSQDRAGVYEQYF
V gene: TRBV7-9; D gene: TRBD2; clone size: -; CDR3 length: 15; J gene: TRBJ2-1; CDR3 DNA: TGTGCCAGCAGCTTAGTTACTAGCGGATACAATGAGCAGTTCTTC; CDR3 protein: CASSLVTSGYNEQFF
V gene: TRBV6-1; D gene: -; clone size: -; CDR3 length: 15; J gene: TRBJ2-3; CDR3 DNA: TGTGCCAGCAATAGCAAAAGGGTTGGGGCAGATACGCAGTATTTT; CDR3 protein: CASNSKRVGADTQYF
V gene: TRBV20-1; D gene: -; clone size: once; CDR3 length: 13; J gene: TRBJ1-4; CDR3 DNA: TGCAGTGCCGCGACAGGAGGGGAAGAAAAACTGTTTTTT; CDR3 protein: CSAATGGEEKLFF
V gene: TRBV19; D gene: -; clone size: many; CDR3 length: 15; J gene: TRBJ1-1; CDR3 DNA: TGTGCCAGTAGGCCGCTAGGGTTCGGGAACACTGAAGCTTTCTTT; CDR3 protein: CASRPLGFGNTEAFF
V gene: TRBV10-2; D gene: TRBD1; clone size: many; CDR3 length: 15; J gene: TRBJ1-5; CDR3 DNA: TGCGCCAGCAGTGAGTGGACAGGGGGCGGTCAGCCCCAGCATTTT; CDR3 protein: CASSEWTGGGQPQHF
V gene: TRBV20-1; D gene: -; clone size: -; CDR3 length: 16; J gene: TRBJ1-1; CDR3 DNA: TGCAGTGCAGCACCCGAAGGGGCCCCTATGAACACTGAAGCTTTCTTT; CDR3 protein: CSAAPEGAPMNTEAFF
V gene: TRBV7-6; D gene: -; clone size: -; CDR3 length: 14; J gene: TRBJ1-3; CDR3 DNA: TGTGCCAGCAGCTTAGGAGGGCCTGGAAACACCATATATTTT; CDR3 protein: CASSLGGPGNTIYF
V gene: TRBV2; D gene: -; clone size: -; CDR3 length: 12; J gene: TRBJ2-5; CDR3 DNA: TGTGCCAGCAGAAGAGATGTAGAGACCCAGTACTTC; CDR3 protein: CASRRDVETQYF
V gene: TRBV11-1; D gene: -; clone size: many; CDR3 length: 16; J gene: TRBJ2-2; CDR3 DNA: TGTGCCAGCAGTCGCCCCATCGGGGGAAACACCGGGGAGCTGTTTTTT; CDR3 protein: CASSRPIGGNTGELFF
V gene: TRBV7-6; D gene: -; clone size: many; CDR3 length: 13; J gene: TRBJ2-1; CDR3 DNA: TGTGCCAGCAGTCGTACAGGTTACAATGAGCAGTTCTTC; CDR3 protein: CASSRTGYNEQFF
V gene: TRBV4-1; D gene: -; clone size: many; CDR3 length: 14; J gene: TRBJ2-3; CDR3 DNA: TGCGCCAGCAGCCATCTCACAGGGCCAGATACGCAGTATTTT; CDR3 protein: CASSHLTGPDTQYF
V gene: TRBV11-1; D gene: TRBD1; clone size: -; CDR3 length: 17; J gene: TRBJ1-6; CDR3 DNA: TGTGCCAGCAGCTTAGGGGACAGGGCCAACTATAATTCACCCCTCCACTTT; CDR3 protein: CASSLGDRANYNSPLHF
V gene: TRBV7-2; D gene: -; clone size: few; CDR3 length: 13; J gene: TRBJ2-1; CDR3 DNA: TGTGCCAGTCGAGGGCTCTCCTACAATGAGCAGTTCTTC; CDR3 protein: CASRGLSYNEQFF
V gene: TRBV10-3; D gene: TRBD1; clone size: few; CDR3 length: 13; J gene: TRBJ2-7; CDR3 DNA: TGTGCCACCGGACTTCAGGGGGTTTACGAGCAGTACTTC; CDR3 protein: CATGLQGVYEQYF
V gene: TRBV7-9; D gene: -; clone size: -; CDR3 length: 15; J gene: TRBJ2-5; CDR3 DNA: TGTGCCAGCAGCTATTGGCAGGGGGGCGGGGAGACCCAGTACTTC; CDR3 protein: CASSYWQGGGETQYF